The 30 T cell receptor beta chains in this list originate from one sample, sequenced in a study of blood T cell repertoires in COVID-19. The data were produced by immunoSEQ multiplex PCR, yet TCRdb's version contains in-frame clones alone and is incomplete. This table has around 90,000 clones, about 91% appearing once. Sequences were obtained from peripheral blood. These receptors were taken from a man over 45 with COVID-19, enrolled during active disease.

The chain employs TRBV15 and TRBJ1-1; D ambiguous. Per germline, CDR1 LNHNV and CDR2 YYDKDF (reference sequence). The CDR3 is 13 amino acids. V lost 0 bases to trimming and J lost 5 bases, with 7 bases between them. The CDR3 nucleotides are TGTGCCACCAGCAGAGATCGGAGTACTGAAGCTTTCTTT. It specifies CATSRDRSTEAFF.

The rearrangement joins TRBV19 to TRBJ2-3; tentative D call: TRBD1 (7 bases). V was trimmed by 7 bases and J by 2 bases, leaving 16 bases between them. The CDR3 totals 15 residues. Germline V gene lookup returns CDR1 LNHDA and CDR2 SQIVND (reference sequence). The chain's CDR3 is CASKGGQRPTDTQYF. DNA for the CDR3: TGTGCCAGTAAGGGGGGACAGAGACCCACAGATACGCAGTATTTT.

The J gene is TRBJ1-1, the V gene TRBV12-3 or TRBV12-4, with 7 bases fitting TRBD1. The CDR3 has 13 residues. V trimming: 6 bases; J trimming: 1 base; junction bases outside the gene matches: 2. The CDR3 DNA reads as TGTGCCAGCAGCCCAGGGGGGAACACTGAAGCTTTCTTT. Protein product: CASSPGGNTEAFF.

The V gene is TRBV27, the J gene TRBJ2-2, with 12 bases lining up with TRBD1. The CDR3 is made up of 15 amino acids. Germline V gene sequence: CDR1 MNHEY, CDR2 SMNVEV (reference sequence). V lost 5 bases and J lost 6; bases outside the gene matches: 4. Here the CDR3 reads CASSAGTGGPGELFF. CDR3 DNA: TGTGCCAGCAGTGCTGGGACAGGGGGCCCCGGGGAGCTGTTTTTT.

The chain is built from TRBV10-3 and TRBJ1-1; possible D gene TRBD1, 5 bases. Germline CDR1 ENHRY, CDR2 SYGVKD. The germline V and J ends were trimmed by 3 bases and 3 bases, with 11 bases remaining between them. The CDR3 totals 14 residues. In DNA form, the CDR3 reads TGTGCCATCAGTGACCTACCCAGGGACACTGAAGCTTTCTTT. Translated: CAISDLPRDTEAFF.

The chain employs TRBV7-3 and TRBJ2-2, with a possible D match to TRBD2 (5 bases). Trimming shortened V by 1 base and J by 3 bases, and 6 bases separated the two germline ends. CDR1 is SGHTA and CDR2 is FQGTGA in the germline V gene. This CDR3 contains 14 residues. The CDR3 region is CASSLKGDTGELFF. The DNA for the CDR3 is TGTGCCAGCAGCTTAAAGGGAGACACCGGGGAGCTGTTTTTT.

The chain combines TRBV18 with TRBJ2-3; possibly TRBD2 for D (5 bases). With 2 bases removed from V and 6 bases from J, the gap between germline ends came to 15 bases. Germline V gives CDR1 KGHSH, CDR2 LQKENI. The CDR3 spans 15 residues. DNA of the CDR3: TGTGCCAGCTCACCATTCTCTAGTCTAGCTGATACGCAGTATTTT. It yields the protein CASSPFSSLADTQYF.

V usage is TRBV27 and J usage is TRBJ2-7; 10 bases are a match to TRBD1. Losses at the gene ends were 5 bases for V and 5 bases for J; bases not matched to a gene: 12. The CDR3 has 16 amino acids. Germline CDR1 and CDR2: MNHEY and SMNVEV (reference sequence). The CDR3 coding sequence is TGTGCCAGCAGTCCACTCCACGGACAGGGGGGCCACGAGCAGTACTTC. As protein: CASSPLHGQGGHEQYF.

The CDR3 here is CASSQGGLQRVLNYGYTF. The DNA of the CDR3 is TGTGCCAGCAGCCAAGGCGGCCTACAGCGGGTGTTAAACTATGGCTACACCTTC. The V and J genes are TRBV3-1 (or the pseudogene TRBV3-2) and TRBJ1-2, with unresolved D. The CDR3 contains 18 residues. Trimming cost V 1 base and J 2 bases, with 20 bases left between them. Germline CDR1 reads LGHDT; CDR2 reads YNNKEL (reference sequence).

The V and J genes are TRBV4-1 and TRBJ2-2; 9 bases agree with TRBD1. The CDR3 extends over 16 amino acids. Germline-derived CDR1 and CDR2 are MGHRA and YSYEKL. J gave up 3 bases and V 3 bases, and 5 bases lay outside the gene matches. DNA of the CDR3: TGCGCCAGCAGCCAGGGACAGGGACCCGACACCGGGGAGCTGTTTTTT. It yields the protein CASSQGQGPDTGELFF.

The CDR3, as DNA: TGCGCCAGCAGCTCGGGACACCTCTATGGCTACACCTTC. This codes for CASSSGHLYGYTF. The J gene is TRBJ1-2, the V gene TRBV5-1; maybe TRBD1 (6 bases). Trimming shortened V by 3 bases and J by 4 bases, and 10 bases separated the two germline ends. CDR3 size: 13 residues. CDR1 and CDR2 from the germline V gene are SGHRS and YFSETQ.

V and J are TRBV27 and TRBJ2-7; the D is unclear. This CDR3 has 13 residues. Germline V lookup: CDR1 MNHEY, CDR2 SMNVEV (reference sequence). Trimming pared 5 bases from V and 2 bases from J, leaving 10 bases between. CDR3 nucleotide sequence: TGTGCCAGCAGTCCACTACCCACCTACGAGCAGTACTTC. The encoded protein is CASSPLPTYEQYF.

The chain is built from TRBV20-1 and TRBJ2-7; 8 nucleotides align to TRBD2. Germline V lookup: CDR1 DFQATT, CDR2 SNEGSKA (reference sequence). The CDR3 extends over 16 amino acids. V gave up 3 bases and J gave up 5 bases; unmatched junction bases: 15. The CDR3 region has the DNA TGCAGTGCTAGTTCGTATGCGGGGGGCCCGATTGACGAGCAGTACTTC. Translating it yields CSASSYAGGPIDEQYF.

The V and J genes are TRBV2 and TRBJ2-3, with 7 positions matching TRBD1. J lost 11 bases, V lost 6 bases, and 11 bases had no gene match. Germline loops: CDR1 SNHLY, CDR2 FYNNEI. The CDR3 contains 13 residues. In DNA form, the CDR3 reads TGTGCCAGCAGCGGCTCAGCACAGGGGAGGCAGTATTTT. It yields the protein CASSGSAQGRQYF.

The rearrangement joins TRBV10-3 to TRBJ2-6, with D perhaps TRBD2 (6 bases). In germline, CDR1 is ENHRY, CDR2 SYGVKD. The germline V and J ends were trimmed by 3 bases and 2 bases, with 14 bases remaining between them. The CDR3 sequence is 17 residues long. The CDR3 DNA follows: TGTGCCATCAGTGATCATAACGGGGGAGCTGGGGCCAACGTCCTGACTTTC. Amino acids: CAISDHNGGAGANVLTF.

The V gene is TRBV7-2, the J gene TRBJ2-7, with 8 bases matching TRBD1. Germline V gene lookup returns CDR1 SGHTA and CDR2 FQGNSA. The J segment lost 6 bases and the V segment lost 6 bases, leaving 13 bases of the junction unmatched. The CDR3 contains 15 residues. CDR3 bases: TGTGCCAGCAGTTCAACCGGGACAGGTTCCCCCGAGCAGTACTTC. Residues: CASSSTGTGSPEQYF.

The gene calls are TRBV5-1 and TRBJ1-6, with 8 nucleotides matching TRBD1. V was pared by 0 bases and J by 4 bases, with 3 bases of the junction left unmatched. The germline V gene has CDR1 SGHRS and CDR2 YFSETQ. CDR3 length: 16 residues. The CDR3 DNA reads TGCGCCAGCAGCTTGGGACAGGGGAAATATAATTCACCCCTCCACTTT. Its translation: CASSLGQGKYNSPLHF.

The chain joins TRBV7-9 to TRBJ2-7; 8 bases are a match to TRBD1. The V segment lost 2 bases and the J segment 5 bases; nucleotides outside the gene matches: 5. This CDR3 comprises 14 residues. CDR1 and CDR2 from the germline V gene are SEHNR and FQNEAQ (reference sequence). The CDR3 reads CASSLWTGFNEQYF. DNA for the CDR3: TGTGCCAGCAGCTTATGGACAGGGTTTAACGAGCAGTACTTC.

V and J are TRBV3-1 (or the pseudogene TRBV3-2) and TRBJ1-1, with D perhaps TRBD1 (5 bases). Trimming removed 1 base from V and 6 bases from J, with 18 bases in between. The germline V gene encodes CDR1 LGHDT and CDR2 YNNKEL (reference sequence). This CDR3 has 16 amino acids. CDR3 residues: CASSQGLRQGRSEAFF. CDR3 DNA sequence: TGTGCCAGCAGCCAAGGGTTGAGGCAGGGTCGTTCTGAAGCTTTCTTT.

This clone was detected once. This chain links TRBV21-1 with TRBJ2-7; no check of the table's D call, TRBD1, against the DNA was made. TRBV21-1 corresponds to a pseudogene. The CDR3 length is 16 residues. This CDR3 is CASSKVSGQGTYEQYF. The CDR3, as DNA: TGTGCCAGCAGCAAAGTTTCAGGACAGGGAACCTACGAGCAGTACTTC.

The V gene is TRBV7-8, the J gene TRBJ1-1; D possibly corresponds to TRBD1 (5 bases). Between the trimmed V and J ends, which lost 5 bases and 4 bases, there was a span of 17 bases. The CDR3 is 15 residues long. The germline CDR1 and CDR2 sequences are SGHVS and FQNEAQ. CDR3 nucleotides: TGTGCCAGCAGCCAAAGGGGAGGGTATGGCACTGAAGCTTTCTTT. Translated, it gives CASSQRGGYGTEAFF.

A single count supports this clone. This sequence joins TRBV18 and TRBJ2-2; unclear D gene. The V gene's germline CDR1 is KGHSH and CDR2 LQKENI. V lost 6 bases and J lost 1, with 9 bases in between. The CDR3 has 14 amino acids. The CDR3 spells CASSEVENTGELFF. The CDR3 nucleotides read TGTGCCAGCTCCGAGGTAGAGAACACCGGGGAGCTGTTTTTT.

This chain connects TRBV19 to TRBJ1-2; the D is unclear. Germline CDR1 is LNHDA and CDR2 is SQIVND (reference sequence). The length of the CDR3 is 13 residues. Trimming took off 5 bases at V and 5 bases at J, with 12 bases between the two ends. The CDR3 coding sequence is TGTGCCAGTAGTCTCATAACAGATTATGGCTACACCTTC. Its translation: CASSLITDYGYTF.

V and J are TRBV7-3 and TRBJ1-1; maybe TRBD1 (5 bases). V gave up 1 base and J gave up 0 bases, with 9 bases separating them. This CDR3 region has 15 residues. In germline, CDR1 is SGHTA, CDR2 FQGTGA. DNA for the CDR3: TGTGCCAGCAGCTTAAGCGGACACCTGAACACTGAAGCTTTCTTT. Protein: CASSLSGHLNTEAFF.

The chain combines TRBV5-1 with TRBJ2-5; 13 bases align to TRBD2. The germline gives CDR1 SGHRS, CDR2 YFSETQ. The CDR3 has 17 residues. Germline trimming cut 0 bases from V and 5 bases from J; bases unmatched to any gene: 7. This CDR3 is CASSLELAGGPGETQYF. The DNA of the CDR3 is TGCGCCAGCAGCTTGGAACTAGCGGGGGGGCCCGGTGAGACCCAGTACTTC.

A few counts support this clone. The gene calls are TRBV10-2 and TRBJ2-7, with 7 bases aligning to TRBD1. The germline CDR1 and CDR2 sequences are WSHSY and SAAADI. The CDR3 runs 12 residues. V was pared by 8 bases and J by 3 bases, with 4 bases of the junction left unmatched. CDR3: CASGQVLYEQYF. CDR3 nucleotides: TGCGCCAGCGGACAGGTGCTCTACGAGCAGTACTTC.

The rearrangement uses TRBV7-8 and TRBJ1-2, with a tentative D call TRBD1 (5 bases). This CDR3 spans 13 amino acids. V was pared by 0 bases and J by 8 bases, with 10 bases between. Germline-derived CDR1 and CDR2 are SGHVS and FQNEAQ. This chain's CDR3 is CASSLAGTGGYTF. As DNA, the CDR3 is TGTGCCAGCAGCTTAGCGGGGACTGGCGGCTACACCTTC. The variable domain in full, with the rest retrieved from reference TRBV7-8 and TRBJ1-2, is GAGVSQSPRYKVAKRGQDVALRCDPISGHVSLFWYQQALGQGPEFLTYFQNEAQLDKSGLPSDRFFAERPEGSVSTLKIQRTQQEDSAVYLCASSLAGTGGYTFGSGTRLTVV.

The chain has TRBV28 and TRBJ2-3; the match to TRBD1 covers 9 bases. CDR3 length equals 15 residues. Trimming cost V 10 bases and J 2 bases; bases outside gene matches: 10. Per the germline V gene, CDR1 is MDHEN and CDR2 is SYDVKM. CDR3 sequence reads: CATDTGTGTTDTQYF. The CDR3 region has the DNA TGTGCCACCGATACCGGGACAGGGACCACAGATACGCAGTATTTT.

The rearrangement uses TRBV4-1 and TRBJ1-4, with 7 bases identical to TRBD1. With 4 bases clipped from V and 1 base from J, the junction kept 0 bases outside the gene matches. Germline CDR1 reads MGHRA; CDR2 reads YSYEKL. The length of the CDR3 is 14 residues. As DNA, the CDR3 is TGCGCCAGCAGCCGACAGGGAACTAATGAAAAACTGTTTTTT. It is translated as CASSRQGTNEKLFF.

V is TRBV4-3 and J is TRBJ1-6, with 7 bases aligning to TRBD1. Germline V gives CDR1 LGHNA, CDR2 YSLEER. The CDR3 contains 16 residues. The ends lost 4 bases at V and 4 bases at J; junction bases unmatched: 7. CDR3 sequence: CASSPRQGSYNSPLHF. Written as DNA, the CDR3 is TGCGCCAGCAGCCCCCGACAGGGAAGTTATAATTCACCCCTCCACTTT.